A single sample gave rise to the 8 T cell receptor beta chains below, sequenced in a study of T cell responses to AZD1222 COVID-19 vaccine. Using immunoSEQ multiplex PCR, the repertoire was profiled, and TCRdb retains in-frame clones only, with some absent. The profile shows about 100,000 clones, approximately 87% of them singletons. The sequencing used peripheral blood, collected on day 0 of AZD1222 vaccination. The source is an adult in good health.

This clone occurred once. The V gene is TRBV7-9, the J gene TRBJ2-7, with TRBD2 matching over 13 bases. The germline CDR1 and CDR2 sequences are SEHNR and FQNEAQ (reference sequence). CDR3 length: 15 residues. J lost 4 bases, V lost 4 bases, and 4 bases had no gene match. The CDR3 DNA reads TGTGCCAGCAGCTGGGGACTAGCGGGACCGTACGAGCAGTACTTC. Amino acids: CASSWGLAGPYEQYF.

This clone has more than one count but fewer than ten. The chain combines TRBV28 with TRBJ2-1; D is unresolved. V was shortened by 2 bases and J by 0 bases, with 5 bases between the two germline ends. From germline, CDR1 is MDHEN and CDR2 SYDVKM. CDR3 length: 14 residues. The CDR3 DNA is TGTGCCAGCAGTTTACCGGGCTCCTACAATGAGCAGTTCTTC. This encodes CASSLPGSYNEQFF.

V gene TRBV3-1 (or the pseudogene TRBV3-2) combines with J gene TRBJ1-6, with 10 nucleotides matching TRBD1. Germline CDR1 and CDR2: LGHDT and YNNKEL (reference sequence). The CDR3 is made up of 16 amino acids. V gave up 1 base and J gave up 9 bases; unmatched junction bases: 6. The chain's CDR3 is CASSQAGTGDASPLHF. For the CDR3, the DNA is TGTGCCAGCAGCCAAGCCGGGACAGGGGACGCTTCACCCCTCCACTTT.

This clone turned up a few times. This rearrangement joins TRBV7-3 to TRBJ1-1, with TRBD1 as a possible D gene (5 bases). Looked up from germline, CDR1 is SGHTA and CDR2 is FQGTGA. Trimming removed 7 bases from V and 1 base from J, with 13 bases in between. The CDR3 contains 14 residues. DNA for the CDR3: TGTGCCAGCAAGCTCCAGGGCCGGAACACTGAAGCTTTCTTT. Translating gives CASKLQGRNTEAFF.

V is TRBV10-3 and J is TRBJ2-2, with TRBD2 matching 9 bases. The germline V gene encodes CDR1 ENHRY and CDR2 SYGVKD. J gave up 2 bases and V 10 bases, and 5 bases lay outside the gene matches. CDR3 length equals 14 residues. CDR3 DNA: TGTGCCAGTCTAGCGGGGAGTAACACCGGGGAGCTGTTTTTT. Encoded protein: CASLAGSNTGELFF.

The chain employs TRBV7-2 and TRBJ2-7, with TRBD2 matching 8 bases. This CDR3 has 14 residues. CDR1 and CDR2 (germline): SGHTA, FQGNSA. Trimming removed 2 bases from V and 2 bases from J; junction bases left unmatched: 2. CDR3 residues: CASSLTGGAYEQYF. The CDR3 DNA reads TGTGCCAGCAGCTTAACCGGGGGGGCCTACGAGCAGTACTTC.

The chain is built from TRBV6-5 and TRBJ1-2; weak D call: TRBD1 (6 bases). Germline V gene lookup returns CDR1 MNHEY and CDR2 SVGAGI. CDR3 length: 13 amino acids. Trimming pared 8 bases from V and 4 bases from J, leaving 14 bases between. The CDR3 coding sequence is TGTGCCAGCGCGGACAGAATTCTCTATGGCTACACCTTC. As protein: CASADRILYGYTF.

This clone was seen once. Germline is not matched at one junction end, which may reflect a read error. This rearrangement joins TRBV7-7 to TRBJ2-2, with D uncertain. Germline CDR1 reads SSHAT; CDR2 reads FNYEAQ (reference sequence). The CDR3 is 16 residues long. The CDR3 nucleotides are TGTGCTAGCAGCTTAGGCCGCCCCTCGAACACCGGGGAGCTGTTTTTT. Translating gives CASSLGRPSNTGELFF.